In this sample, the clone carrying this T cell receptor (beta chain) turned up many times. These data originate in a study of regulatory T cells in long-lasting Graves disease. TCR beta libraries were built with iRepertoire HTBI primers and Arm-PCR of CDR3 regions. TCRdb independently ran MiXCR on the multiplex PCR reads; one entry per CDR3 protein. Seen here are about 400,000 distinct CDR3 sequences, about a fifth observed once, and the top ten hold around 20%. Time point in this sample: persistent/refractory GD, antithyroid drugs over 5 years with positive TRAb. From PBMCs, RNA was extracted and then used to make the TCR library. The TCR originated in a female donor with Graves disease. Specimen: peripheral blood mononuclear cells (PBMCs), collected when the disease was refractory, from a patient treated with antithyroid drugs.

In DNA, the CDR3 is TGTGCCAGCAGCCCGGACACCTGGAACACCGGGGAGCTGTTTTTT. Amino acid sequence: CASSPDTWNTGELFF. V is TRBV5-4 and J is TRBJ2-2; D might be TRBD1 (5 bases). Trimming cost V 4 bases and J 1 base, with 11 bases left between them. CDR3 length: 15 amino acids. In germline, CDR1 is SGHNT, CDR2 YYREEE (reference sequence).